Listed below are T cell receptor beta chains from one sample, sequenced in a study of shared clonotypes between healthy human individuals. TCRdb's copy holds only in-frame clones and misses some; the assay was immunoSEQ multiplex PCR. The repertoire includes hundreds of thousands of clones, around 96% of them detected once, and 0.095% to 0.13% sits in the top ten. Sample: naive CD8+ T cells sorted from blood. The receptors shown here come from a woman in her twenties or thirties in good health. Both conserved end residues are part of each CDR3. Fields, in order: clone size, V gene, D gene, J gene, CDR3 protein, CDR3 DNA. D genes are given only for firm matches. Clone sizes are given selectively: once, few, many, or a class where the clone is expanded.

clone size: .; V gene: TRBV11-2; D gene: .; J gene: TRBJ1-6; CDR3 protein: CASSLGWDGSAGSPLHF; CDR3 DNA: TGTGCCAGCAGCTTAGGATGGGACGGAAGCGCCGGATCACCCCTCCACTTT
clone size: .; V gene: TRBV23-1; D gene: .; J gene: TRBJ1-2; CDR3 protein: CASSQSKGCFNYGYTF; CDR3 DNA: TGCGCCAGCAGTCAATCAAAGGGCTGCTTTAACTATGGCTACACCTTC
clone size: once; V gene: TRBV2; D gene: TRBD1; J gene: TRBJ2-7; CDR3 protein: CASRTGSYPEQYF; CDR3 DNA: TGTGCCAGCAGGACAGGGTCCTACCCCGAGCAGTACTTC
clone size: .; V gene: TRBV27; D gene: .; J gene: TRBJ2-3; CDR3 protein: CASSSLAGPTDTQYF; CDR3 DNA: TGTGCCAGCAGTTCACTAGCCGGGCCCACAGATACGCAGTATTTT
clone size: .; V gene: TRBV6-1; D gene: TRBD1; J gene: TRBJ2-4; CDR3 protein: CATEPRLTGGYIQYF; CDR3 DNA: TGTGCCACAGAACCACGACTCACAGGGGGGTACATTCAGTACTTC
clone size: .; V gene: TRBV13; D gene: TRBD1; J gene: TRBJ1-2; CDR3 protein: CASSFQTGSYTF; CDR3 DNA: TGTGCCAGCAGCTTCCAGACAGGGAGCTACACCTTC
clone size: .; V gene: TRBV27; D gene: .; J gene: TRBJ1-5; CDR3 protein: CASSFSHGPQHF; CDR3 DNA: TGTGCCAGCAGTTTTTCCCATGGGCCCCAGCATTTT
clone size: .; V gene: TRBV14; D gene: TRBD2; J gene: TRBJ2-1; CDR3 protein: CASSHPDGTSGSTYNEQFF; CDR3 DNA: TGTGCCAGCAGCCACCCAGATGGGACTAGCGGGTCTACTTACAATGAGCAGTTCTTC
clone size: .; V gene: TRBV27; D gene: TRBD1; J gene: TRBJ1-5; CDR3 protein: CASSPGGVSQPQHF; CDR3 DNA: TGTGCCAGCAGTCCAGGGGGGGTTAGTCAGCCCCAGCATTTT
clone size: .; V gene: TRBV27; D gene: .; J gene: TRBJ2-7; CDR3 protein: CASSLYSGTTSYEQYF; CDR3 DNA: TGTGCCAGCAGTTTATACAGCGGCACCACCTCCTACGAGCAGTACTTC
clone size: .; V gene: TRBV27; D gene: TRBD2; J gene: TRBJ2-7; CDR3 protein: CASSQAGGHYEQYF; CDR3 DNA: TGTGCCAGCAGTCAAGCGGGAGGTCACTACGAGCAGTACTTC
clone size: .; V gene: TRBV5-4; D gene: .; J gene: TRBJ2-7; CDR3 protein: CASSLGGREQYF; CDR3 DNA: TGTGCCAGCAGCTTGGGGGGGCGGGAGCAGTACTTC
clone size: once; V gene: TRBV7-6; D gene: .; J gene: TRBJ1-2; CDR3 protein: CATEKNGGADGYTF; CDR3 DNA: TGTGCCACCGAGAAAAACGGGGGGGCTGATGGCTACACCTTC
clone size: .; V gene: TRBV10-3; D gene: TRBD1; J gene: TRBJ1-1; CDR3 protein: CAISEIYRGPNTEAFF; CDR3 DNA: TGTGCCATCAGTGAGATCTACAGGGGGCCTAACACTGAAGCTTTCTTT
clone size: .; V gene: TRBV4-1; D gene: TRBD1; J gene: TRBJ2-7; CDR3 protein: CASSQVGTGGYEQYF; CDR3 DNA: TGCGCCAGCAGCCAAGTGGGGACAGGGGGCTACGAGCAGTACTTC
clone size: .; V gene: TRBV15; D gene: .; J gene: TRBJ2-7; CDR3 protein: CATSSGAGSYEQYF; CDR3 DNA: TGTGCCACCAGCAGCGGCGCCGGCTCCTACGAGCAGTACTTC
clone size: .; V gene: TRBV11-2; D gene: TRBD2; J gene: TRBJ2-5; CDR3 protein: CASSLGPSGSALEETQYF; CDR3 DNA: TGTGCCAGCAGCTTAGGCCCTAGCGGGAGTGCTCTCGAGGAGACCCAGTACTTC
clone size: .; V gene: TRBV10-3; D gene: .; J gene: TRBJ2-7; CDR3 protein: CAISDDSYEQYF; CDR3 DNA: TGTGCCATCAGCGACGACAGTTACGAGCAGTACTTC
clone size: .; V gene: TRBV19; D gene: .; J gene: TRBJ2-7; CDR3 protein: CASRDYSQGEQYF; CDR3 DNA: TGTGCCAGTAGGGACTACTCACAGGGCGAGCAGTACTTC
clone size: .; V gene: TRBV6-6; D gene: .; J gene: TRBJ2-3; CDR3 protein: CATSTESTDTQYF; CDR3 DNA: TGTGCCACCTCGACAGAGAGCACAGATACGCAGTATTTT
clone size: .; V gene: TRBV6-1; D gene: .; J gene: TRBJ1-4; CDR3 protein: CASNQGAGVEEKLFF; CDR3 DNA: TGTGCCAGCAACCAAGGGGCAGGGGTGGAAGAAAAACTGTTTTTT
clone size: .; V gene: TRBV20-1; D gene: .; J gene: TRBJ1-1; CDR3 protein: CSAPVVAEAFF; CDR3 DNA: TGCAGTGCCCCGGTAGTAGCTGAAGCTTTCTTT
clone size: .; V gene: TRBV28; D gene: TRBD1; J gene: TRBJ1-2; CDR3 protein: CASSPGTGGSNYGYTF; CDR3 DNA: TGTGCCAGCAGTCCAGGTACAGGGGGTTCTAACTATGGCTACACCTTC
clone size: .; V gene: TRBV13; D gene: .; J gene: TRBJ2-3; CDR3 protein: CASSPGSEDTQYF; CDR3 DNA: TGTGCCAGCAGCCCCGGTAGCGAAGATACGCAGTATTTT
clone size: .; V gene: TRBV10-3; D gene: .; J gene: TRBJ1-1; CDR3 protein: CAISEQSEAFF; CDR3 DNA: TGTGCCATCAGTGAACAGTCTGAAGCTTTCTTT
clone size: .; V gene: TRBV2; D gene: .; J gene: TRBJ2-1; CDR3 protein: CASSEIGRDEQFF; CDR3 DNA: TGTGCCAGCAGTGAAATAGGGCGGGATGAGCAGTTCTTC
clone size: .; V gene: TRBV2; D gene: .; J gene: TRBJ2-7; CDR3 protein: CASSEWTSGGRYEQYF; CDR3 DNA: TGTGCCAGCAGTGAATGGACGAGTGGAGGCCGCTACGAGCAGTACTTC
clone size: .; V gene: TRBV27; D gene: TRBD2; J gene: TRBJ2-5; CDR3 protein: CASSYGLAGLQETQYF; CDR3 DNA: TGTGCCAGCAGTTATGGACTAGCGGGGCTTCAAGAGACCCAGTACTTC
clone size: .; V gene: TRBV10-3; D gene: TRBD1; J gene: TRBJ2-3; CDR3 protein: CAISESGQGGPDTQYF; CDR3 DNA: TGTGCCATCAGTGAGTCGGGACAGGGGGGTCCAGATACGCAGTATTTT
clone size: .; V gene: TRBV27; D gene: .; J gene: TRBJ2-3; CDR3 protein: CASSLWADTQYF; CDR3 DNA: TGTGCCAGCAGTTTATGGGCAGATACGCAGTATTTT
clone size: .; V gene: TRBV11-2; D gene: TRBD2; J gene: TRBJ2-7; CDR3 protein: CASSPIRAGPREQYF; CDR3 DNA: TGTGCCAGCAGCCCGATCAGAGCGGGGCCTCGGGAGCAGTACTTC
clone size: .; V gene: TRBV28; D gene: .; J gene: TRBJ1-5; CDR3 protein: CASSPFLAGTGNQPQHF; CDR3 DNA: TGTGCCAGCAGTCCGTTCTTAGCGGGCACGGGCAATCAGCCCCAGCATTTT
clone size: .; V gene: TRBV4-2; D gene: .; J gene: TRBJ1-5; CDR3 protein: CASSQDPREDQPQHF; CDR3 DNA: TGTGCCAGCAGCCAAGATCCCAGGGAAGATCAGCCCCAGCATTTT
clone size: few; V gene: TRBV7-2; D gene: TRBD1; J gene: TRBJ2-5; CDR3 protein: CASSFYQGVVETQYF; CDR3 DNA: TGTGCCAGCAGCTTTTATCAGGGGGTAGTGGAGACCCAGTACTTC
clone size: .; V gene: TRBV2; D gene: .; J gene: TRBJ2-1; CDR3 protein: CASSEPNPEQFF; CDR3 DNA: TGTGCCAGCAGTGAACCAAACCCGGAGCAGTTCTTC
clone size: .; V gene: TRBV28; D gene: .; J gene: TRBJ2-7; CDR3 protein: CASSGYEQYF; CDR3 DNA: TGTGCCAGCAGTGGGTACGAGCAGTACTTC
clone size: .; V gene: TRBV10-3; D gene: .; J gene: TRBJ2-1; CDR3 protein: CAISVGGYSYNEQFF; CDR3 DNA: TGTGCCATCAGTGTGGGGGGATACTCCTACAATGAGCAGTTCTTC
clone size: few; V gene: TRBV5-4; D gene: .; J gene: TRBJ1-3; CDR3 protein: CASSFGNTIYF; CDR3 DNA: TGTGCCAGCAGCTTCGGAAACACCATATATTTT
clone size: .; V gene: TRBV4-2; D gene: .; J gene: TRBJ2-7; CDR3 protein: CASSQGRGGEQYF; CDR3 DNA: TGTGCCAGCAGCCAAGGAAGAGGGGGGGAGCAGTACTTC
clone size: .; V gene: TRBV19; D gene: .; J gene: TRBJ1-1; CDR3 protein: CASMEDSVNTEAFF; CDR3 DNA: TGTGCCAGTATGGAAGACAGCGTGAACACTGAAGCTTTCTTT
clone size: .; V gene: TRBV9; D gene: TRBD2; J gene: TRBJ2-1; CDR3 protein: CASSVRLAGAYNEQFF; CDR3 DNA: TGTGCCAGCAGCGTCAGGCTAGCGGGGGCCTACAATGAGCAGTTCTTC
clone size: once; V gene: TRBV27; D gene: TRBD1; J gene: TRBJ2-2; CDR3 protein: CASSLSWTGGTGELFF; CDR3 DNA: TGTGCCAGCAGTTTAAGTTGGACAGGGGGAACCGGGGAGCTGTTTTTT